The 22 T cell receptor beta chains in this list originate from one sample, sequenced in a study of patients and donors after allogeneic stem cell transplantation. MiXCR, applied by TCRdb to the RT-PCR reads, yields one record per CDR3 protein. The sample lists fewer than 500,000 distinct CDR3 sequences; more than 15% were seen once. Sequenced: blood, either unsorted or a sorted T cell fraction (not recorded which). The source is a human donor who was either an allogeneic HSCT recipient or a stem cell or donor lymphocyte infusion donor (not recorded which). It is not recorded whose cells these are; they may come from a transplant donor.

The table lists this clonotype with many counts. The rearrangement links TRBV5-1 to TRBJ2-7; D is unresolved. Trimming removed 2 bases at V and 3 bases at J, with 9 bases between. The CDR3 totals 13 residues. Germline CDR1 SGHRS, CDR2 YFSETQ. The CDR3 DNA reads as TGCGCCAGCAGCTTTACAGTACTCTACGAGCAGTACTTC. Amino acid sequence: CASSFTVLYEQYF.

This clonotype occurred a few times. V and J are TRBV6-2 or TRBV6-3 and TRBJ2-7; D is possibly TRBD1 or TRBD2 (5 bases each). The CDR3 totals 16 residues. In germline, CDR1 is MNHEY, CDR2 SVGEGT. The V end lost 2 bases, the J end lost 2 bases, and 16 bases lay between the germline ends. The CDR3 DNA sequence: TGTGCCAGCAGTTACGGGACCCGACAGTCGCCCTACGAGCAGTACTTC. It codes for CASSYGTRQSPYEQYF.

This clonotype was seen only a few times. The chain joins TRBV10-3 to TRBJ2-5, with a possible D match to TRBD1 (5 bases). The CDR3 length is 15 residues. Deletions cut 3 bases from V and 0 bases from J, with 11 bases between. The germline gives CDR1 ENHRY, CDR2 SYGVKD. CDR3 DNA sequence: TGTGCCATCAGTGAAACAGGAACTTACCAAGAGACCCAGTACTTC. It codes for CAISETGTYQETQYF.

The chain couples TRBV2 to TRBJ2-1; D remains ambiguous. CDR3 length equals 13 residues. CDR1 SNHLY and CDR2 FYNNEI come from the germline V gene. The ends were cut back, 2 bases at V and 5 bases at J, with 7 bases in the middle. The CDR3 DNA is TGTGCCAGCAGTGAACGGCAGAACAATGAGCAGTTCTTC. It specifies CASSERQNNEQFF.

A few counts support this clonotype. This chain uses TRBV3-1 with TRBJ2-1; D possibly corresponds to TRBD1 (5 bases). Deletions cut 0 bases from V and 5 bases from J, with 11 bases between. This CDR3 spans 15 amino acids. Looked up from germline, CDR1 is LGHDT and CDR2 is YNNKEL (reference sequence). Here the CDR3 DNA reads TGTGCCAGCAGCCAAGACCCCACAGGACACAATGAGCAGTTCTTC. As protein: CASSQDPTGHNEQFF.

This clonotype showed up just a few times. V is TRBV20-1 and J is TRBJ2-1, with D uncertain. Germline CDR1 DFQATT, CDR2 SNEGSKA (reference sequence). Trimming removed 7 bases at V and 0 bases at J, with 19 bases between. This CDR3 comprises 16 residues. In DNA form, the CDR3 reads TGCAGTGTCCTGTCGGCTGGGCCCAGCTCCTACAATGAGCAGTTCTTC. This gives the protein CSVLSAGPSSYNEQFF.

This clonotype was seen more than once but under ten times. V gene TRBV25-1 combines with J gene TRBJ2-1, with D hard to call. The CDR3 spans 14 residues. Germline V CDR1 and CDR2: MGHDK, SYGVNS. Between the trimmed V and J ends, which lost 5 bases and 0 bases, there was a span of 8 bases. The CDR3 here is CASSSDPSYNEQFF. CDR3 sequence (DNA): TGTGCCAGCAGTTCGGACCCCTCCTACAATGAGCAGTTCTTC.

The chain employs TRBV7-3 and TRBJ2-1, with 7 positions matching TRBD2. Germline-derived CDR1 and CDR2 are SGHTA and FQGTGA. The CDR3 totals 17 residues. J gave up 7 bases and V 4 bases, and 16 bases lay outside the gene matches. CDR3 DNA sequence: TGTGCCAGCAGCTCCGCCTGGGGGGGAGAATTTAGTAATGAGCAGTTCTTC. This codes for CASSSAWGGEFSNEQFF.

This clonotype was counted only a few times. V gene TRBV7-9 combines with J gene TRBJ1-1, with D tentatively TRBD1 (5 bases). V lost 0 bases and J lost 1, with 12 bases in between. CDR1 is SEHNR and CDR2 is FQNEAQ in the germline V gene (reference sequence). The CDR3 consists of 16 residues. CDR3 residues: CASSLARRGKNTEAFF. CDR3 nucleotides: TGTGCCAGCAGCTTAGCGCGGCGGGGGAAGAACACTGAAGCTTTCTTT. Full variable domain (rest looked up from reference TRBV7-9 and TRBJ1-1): DTGVSQNPRHKITKRGQNVTFRCDPISEHNRLYWYRQTLGQGPEFLTYFQNEAQLEKSRLLSDRFSAERPKGSFSTLEIQRTEQGDSAMYLCASSLARRGKNTEAFFGQGTRLTVV.

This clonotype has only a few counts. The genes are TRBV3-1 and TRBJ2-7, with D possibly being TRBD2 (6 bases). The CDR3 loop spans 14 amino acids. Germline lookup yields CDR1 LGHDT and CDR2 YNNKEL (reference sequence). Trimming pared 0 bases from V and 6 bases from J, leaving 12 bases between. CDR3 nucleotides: TGTGCCAGCAGCCAAGATCCCCGGACTATCGAGCAGTACTTC. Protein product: CASSQDPRTIEQYF.

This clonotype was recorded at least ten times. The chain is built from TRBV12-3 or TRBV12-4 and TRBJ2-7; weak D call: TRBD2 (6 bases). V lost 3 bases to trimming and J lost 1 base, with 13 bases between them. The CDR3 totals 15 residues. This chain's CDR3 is CASSFSREWSYEQYF. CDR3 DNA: TGTGCCAGCAGTTTTTCCCGGGAGTGGTCCTACGAGCAGTACTTC.

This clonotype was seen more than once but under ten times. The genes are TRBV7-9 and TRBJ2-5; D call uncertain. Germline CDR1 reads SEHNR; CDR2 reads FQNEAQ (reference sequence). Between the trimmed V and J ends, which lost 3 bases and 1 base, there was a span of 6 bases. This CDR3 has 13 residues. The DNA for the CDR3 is TGTGCCAGCAGCTTTAACAGCCAAGAGACCCAGTACTTC. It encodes CASSFNSQETQYF.

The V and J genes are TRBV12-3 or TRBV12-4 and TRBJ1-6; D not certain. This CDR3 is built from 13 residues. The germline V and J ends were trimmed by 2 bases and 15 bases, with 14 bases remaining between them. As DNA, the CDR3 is TGTGCCAGCAGTTTAATGACGGCACTCGGCCTCCACTTT. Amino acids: CASSLMTALGLHF.

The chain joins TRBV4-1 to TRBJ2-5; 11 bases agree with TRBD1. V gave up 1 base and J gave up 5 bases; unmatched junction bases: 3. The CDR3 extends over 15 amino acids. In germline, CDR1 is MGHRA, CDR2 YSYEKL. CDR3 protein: CASSQGDRGMETQYF. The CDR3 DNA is TGCGCCAGCAGCCAAGGGGACAGGGGGATGGAGACCCAGTACTTC.

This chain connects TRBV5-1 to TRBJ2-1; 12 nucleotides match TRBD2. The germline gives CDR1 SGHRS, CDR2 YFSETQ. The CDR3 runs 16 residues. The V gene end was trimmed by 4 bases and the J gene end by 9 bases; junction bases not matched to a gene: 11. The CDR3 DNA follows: TGCGCCAGCAGCGGATGGCAACTAGCGGGGGGATCTGAGCAGTTCTTC. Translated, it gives CASSGWQLAGGSEQFF.

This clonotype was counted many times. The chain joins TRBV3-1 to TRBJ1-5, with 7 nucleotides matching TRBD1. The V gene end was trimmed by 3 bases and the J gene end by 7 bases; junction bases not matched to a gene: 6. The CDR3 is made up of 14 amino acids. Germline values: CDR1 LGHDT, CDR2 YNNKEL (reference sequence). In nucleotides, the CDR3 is TGTGCCAGCAGCCACAGACAGGGAGGGCAGCCCCAGCATTTT. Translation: CASSHRQGGQPQHF. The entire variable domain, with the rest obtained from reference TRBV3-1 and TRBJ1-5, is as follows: DTAVSQTPKYLVTQMGNDKSIKCEQNLGHDTMYWYKQDSKKFLKIMFSYNNKELIINETVPNRFSPKSPDKAHLNLHINSLELGDSAVYFCASSHRQGGQPQHFGDGTRLSIL.

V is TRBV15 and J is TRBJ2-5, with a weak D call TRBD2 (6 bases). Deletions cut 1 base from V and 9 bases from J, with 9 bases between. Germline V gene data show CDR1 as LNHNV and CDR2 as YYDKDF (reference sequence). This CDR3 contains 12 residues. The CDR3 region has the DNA TGTGCCACCAGCAGAGGGGGCGGGGCCCAGTACTTC. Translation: CATSRGGGAQYF.

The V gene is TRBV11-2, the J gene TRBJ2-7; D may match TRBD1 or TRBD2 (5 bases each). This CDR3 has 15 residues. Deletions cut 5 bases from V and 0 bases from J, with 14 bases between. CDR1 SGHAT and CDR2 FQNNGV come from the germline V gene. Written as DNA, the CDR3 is TGTGCCAGCAGCGACATAAAGGGGAGCTCCTACGAGCAGTACTTC. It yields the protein CASSDIKGSSYEQYF.

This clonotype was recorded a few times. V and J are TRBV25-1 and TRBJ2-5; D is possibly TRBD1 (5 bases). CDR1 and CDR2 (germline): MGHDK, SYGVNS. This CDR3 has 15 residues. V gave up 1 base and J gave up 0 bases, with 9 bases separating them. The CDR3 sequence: CASSESARDQETQYF. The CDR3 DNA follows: TGTGCCAGCAGTGAATCGGCCAGGGACCAAGAGACCCAGTACTTC.

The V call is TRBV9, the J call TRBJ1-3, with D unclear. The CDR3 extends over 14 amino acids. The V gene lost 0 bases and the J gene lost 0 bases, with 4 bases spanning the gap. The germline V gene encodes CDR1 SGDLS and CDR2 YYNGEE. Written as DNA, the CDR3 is TGTGCCAGCAGCGTAGACCTCTCTGGAAACACCATATATTTT. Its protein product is CASSVDLSGNTIYF.

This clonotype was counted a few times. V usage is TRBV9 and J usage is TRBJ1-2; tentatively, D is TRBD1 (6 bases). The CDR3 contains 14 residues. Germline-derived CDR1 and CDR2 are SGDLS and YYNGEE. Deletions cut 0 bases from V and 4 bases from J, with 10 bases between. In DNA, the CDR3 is TGTGCCAGCAGCGTAGGTCAGGGGAGCTATGGCTACACCTTC. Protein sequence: CASSVGQGSYGYTF.

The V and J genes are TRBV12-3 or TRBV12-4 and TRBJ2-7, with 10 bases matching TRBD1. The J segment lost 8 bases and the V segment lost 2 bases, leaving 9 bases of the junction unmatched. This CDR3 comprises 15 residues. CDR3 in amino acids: CASSLTGTGDRKQYF. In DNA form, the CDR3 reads TGTGCCAGCAGTTTAACCGGGACAGGGGATCGTAAGCAGTACTTC.